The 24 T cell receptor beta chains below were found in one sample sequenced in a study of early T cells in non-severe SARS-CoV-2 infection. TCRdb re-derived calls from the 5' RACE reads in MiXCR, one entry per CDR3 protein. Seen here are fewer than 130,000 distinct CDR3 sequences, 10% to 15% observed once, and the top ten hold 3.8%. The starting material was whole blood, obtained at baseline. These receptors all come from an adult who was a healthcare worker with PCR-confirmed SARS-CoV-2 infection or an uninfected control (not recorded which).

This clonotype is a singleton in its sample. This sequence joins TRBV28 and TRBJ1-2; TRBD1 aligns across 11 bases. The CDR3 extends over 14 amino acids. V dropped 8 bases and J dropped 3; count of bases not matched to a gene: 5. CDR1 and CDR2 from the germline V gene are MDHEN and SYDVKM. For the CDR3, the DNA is TGTGCCAGCCAGGGACAGGGGGGCTACTATGGCTACACCTTC. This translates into CASQGQGGYYGYTF.

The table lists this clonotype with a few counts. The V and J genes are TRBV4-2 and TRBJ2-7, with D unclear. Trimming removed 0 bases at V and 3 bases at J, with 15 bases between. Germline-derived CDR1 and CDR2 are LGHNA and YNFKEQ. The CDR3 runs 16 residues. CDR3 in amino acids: CASSQDPAGQNYEQYF. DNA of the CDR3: TGTGCCAGCAGCCAAGATCCGGCAGGTCAAAACTACGAGCAGTACTTC.

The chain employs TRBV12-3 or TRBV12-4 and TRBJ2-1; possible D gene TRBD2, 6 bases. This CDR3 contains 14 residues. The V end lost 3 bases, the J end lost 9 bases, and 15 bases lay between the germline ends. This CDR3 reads CASSLYGSIGEQFF. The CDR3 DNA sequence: TGTGCCAGCAGTTTGTACGGGAGTATAGGTGAGCAGTTCTTC.

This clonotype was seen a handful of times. In DNA, the CDR3 is TGCAGTGCTAGAACAGGGACGTCCGACGAGCAGTACTTC. Protein sequence: CSARTGTSDEQYF. V usage is TRBV20-1 and J usage is TRBJ2-7; a possible D gene is TRBD1 (6 bases). The CDR3 loop spans 13 amino acids. Trimming left V 2 bases short and J 5 bases short, with 13 bases between. Germline CDR1 reads DFQATT; CDR2 reads SNEGSKA (reference sequence).

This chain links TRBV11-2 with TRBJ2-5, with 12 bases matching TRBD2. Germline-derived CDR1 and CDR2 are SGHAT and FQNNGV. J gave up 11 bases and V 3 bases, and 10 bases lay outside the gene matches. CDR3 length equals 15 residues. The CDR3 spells CASSFATGLAGQQYF. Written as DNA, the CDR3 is TGTGCCAGCAGCTTCGCCACAGGACTAGCGGGACAGCAGTACTTC.

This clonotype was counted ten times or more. As DNA, the CDR3 is TGTGCCAGCAGCTTGGCCGCAATTTCTGGAAACACCATATATTTT. It yields the protein CASSLAAISGNTIYF. This sequence joins TRBV5-5 and TRBJ1-3, with unresolved D. The V gene's germline CDR1 is SGHKS and CDR2 YYEKEE (reference sequence). This CDR3 is built from 15 residues. Trimming removed 0 bases from V and 1 base from J, with 8 bases in between.

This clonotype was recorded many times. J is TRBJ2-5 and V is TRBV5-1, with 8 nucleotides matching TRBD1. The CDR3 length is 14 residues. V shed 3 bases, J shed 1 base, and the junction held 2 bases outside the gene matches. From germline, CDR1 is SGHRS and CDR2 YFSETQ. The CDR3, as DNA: TGCGCCAGCAGCTGGACAGGGAGCCAAGAGACCCAGTACTTC. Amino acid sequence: CASSWTGSQETQYF.

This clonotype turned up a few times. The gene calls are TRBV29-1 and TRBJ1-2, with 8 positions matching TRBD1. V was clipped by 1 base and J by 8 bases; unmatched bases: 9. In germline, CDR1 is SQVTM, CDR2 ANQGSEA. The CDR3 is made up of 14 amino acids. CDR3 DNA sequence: TGCAGCGTTGAAGGACAGGGGTACATCGGCGGCTACACCTTC. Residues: CSVEGQGYIGGYTF. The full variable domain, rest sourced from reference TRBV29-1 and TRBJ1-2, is SAVISQKPSRDICQRGTSLTIQCQVDSQVTMMFWYRQQPGQSLTLIATANQGSEATYESGFVIDKFPISRPNLTFSTLTVSNMSPEDSSIYLCSVEGQGYIGGYTFGSGTRLTVV.

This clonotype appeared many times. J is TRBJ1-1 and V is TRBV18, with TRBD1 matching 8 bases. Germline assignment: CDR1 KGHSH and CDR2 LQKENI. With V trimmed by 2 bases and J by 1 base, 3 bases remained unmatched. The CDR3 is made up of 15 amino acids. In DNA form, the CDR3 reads TGTGCCAGCTCACCATCGGACAGGGCGAACACTGAAGCTTTCTTT. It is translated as CASSPSDRANTEAFF.

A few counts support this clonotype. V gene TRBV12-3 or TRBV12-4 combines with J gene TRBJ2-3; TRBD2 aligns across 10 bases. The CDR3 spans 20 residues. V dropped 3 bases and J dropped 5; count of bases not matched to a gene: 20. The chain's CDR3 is CASSFFVLAGEPGGRDTQYF. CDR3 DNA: TGTGCCAGCAGTTTTTTCGTGCTAGCGGGGGAACCTGGGGGCCGAGATACGCAGTATTTT.

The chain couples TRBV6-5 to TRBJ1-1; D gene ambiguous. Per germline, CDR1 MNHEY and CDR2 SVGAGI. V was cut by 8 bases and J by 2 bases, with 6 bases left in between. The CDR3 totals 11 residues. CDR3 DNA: TGTGCCAGCCGCGCCAACACTGAAGCTTTCTTT. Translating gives CASRANTEAFF.

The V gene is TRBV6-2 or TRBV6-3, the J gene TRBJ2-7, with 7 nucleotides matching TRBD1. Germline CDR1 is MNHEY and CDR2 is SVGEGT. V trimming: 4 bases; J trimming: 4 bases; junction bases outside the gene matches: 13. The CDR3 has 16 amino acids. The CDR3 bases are TGTGCCAGCAGTTCATCAATCGGACAGGTTTTATACGAGCAGTACTTC. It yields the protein CASSSSIGQVLYEQYF.

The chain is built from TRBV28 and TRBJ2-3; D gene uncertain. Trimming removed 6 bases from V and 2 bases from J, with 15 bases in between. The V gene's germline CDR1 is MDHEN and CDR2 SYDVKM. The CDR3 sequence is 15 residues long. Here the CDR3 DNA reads TGTGCCAGCAGCTCCCTTTTAGAAATCACAGATACGCAGTATTTT. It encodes CASSSLLEITDTQYF. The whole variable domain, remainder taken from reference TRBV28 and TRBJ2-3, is DVKVTQSSRYLVKRTGEKVFLECVQDMDHENMFWYRQDPGLGLRLIYFSYDVKMKEKGDIPEGYSVSREKKERFSLILESASTNQTSMYLCASSSLLEITDTQYFGPGTRLTVL.

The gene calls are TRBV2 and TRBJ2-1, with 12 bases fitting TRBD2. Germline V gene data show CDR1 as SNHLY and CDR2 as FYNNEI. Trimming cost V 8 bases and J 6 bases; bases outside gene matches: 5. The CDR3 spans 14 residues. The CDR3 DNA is TGTGCCAGCCGCCCTAGCGGGGGGGGCAATGAGCAGTTCTTC. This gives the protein CASRPSGGGNEQFF. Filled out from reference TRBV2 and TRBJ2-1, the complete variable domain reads EPEVTQTPSHQVTQMGQEVILRCVPISNHLYFYWYRQILGQKVEFLVSFYNNEISEKSEIFDDQFSVERPDGSNFTLKIRSTKLEDSAMYFCASRPSGGGNEQFFGPGTRLTVL.

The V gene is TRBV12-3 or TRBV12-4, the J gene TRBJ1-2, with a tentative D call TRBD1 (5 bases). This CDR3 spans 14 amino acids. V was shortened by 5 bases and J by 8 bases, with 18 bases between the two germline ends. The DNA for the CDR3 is TGTGCCAGCAGTGGGGGAAGTCCCTATCAGGGCTACACCTTC. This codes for CASSGGSPYQGYTF.

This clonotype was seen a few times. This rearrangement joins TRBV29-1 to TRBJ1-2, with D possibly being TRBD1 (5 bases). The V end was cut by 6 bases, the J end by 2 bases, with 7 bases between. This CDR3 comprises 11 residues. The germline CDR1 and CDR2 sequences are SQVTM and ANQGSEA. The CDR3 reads CSVDKNYGYTF. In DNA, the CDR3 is TGCAGCGTGGACAAGAACTATGGCTACACCTTC.

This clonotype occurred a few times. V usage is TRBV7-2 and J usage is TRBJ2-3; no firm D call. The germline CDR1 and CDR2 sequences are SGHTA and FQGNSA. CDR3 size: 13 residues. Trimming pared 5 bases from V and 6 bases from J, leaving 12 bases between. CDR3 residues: CASSTQVRDTQYF. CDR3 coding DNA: TGTGCCAGCAGCACCCAAGTCCGGGATACGCAGTATTTT. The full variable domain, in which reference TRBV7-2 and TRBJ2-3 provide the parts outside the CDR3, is GAGVSQSPSNKVTEKGKDVELRCDPISGHTALYWYRQSLGQGLEFLIYFQGNSAPDKSGLPSDRFSAERTGGSVSTLTIQRTQQEDSAVYLCASSTQVRDTQYFGPGTRLTVL.

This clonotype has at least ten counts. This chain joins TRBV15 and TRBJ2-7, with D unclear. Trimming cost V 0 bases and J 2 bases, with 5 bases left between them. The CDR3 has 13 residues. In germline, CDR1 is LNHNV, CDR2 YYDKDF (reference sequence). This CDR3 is CATSRDRPYEQYF. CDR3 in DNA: TGTGCCACCAGCAGAGATCGTCCCTACGAGCAGTACTTC. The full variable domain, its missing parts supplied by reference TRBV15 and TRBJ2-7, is DAMVIQNPRYQVTQFGKPVTLSCSQTLNHNVMYWYQQKSSQAPKLLFHYYDKDFNNEADTPDNFQSRRPNTSFCFLDIRSPGLGDTAMYLCATSRDRPYEQYFGPGTRLTVT.

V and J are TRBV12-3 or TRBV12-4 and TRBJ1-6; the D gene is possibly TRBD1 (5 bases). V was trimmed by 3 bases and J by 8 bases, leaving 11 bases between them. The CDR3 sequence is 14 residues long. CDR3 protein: CASSFGRVHSPLHF. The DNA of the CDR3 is TGTGCCAGCAGTTTCGGCAGGGTTCATTCACCCCTCCACTTT.

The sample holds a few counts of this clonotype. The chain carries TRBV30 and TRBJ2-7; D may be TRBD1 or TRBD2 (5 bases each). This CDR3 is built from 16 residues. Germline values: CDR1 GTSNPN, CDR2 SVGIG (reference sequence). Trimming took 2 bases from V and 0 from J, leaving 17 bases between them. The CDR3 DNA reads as TGTGCCTGGAGTACCCTTGAGGGACGGAGCTCCTACGAGCAGTACTTC. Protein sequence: CAWSTLEGRSSYEQYF.

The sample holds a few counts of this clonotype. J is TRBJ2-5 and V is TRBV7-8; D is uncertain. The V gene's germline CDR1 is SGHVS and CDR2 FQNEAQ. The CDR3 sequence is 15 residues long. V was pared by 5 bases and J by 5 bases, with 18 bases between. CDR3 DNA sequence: TGTGCCAGCAGCCTAAGTCGAGCAAAACTGGAGACCCAGTACTTC. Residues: CASSLSRAKLETQYF.

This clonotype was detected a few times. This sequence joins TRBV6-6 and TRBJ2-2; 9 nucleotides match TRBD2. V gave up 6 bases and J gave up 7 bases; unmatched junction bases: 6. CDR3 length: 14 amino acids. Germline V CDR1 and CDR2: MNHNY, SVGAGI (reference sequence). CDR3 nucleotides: TGTGCCAGCAGGTGGACTAGCGAGATCGGGGAGCTGTTTTTT. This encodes CASRWTSEIGELFF.

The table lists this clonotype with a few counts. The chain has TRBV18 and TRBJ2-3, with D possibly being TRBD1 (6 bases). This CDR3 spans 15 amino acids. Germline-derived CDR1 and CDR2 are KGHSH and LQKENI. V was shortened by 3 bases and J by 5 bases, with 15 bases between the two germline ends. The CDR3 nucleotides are TGTGCCAGCTCACCGCCCACCCTCAGGGGAGATACGCAGTATTTT. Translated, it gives CASSPPTLRGDTQYF.

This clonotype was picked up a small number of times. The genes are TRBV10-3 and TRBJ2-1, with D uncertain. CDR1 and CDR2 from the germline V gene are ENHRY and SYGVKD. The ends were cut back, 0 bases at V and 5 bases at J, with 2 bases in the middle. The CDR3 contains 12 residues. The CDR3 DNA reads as TGTGCCATCAGTGAGTCGAACAATGAGCAGTTCTTC. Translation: CAISESNNEQFF.